This TCR beta chain emerged from a study of shared clonotypes between healthy human individuals (dated by TCRdb to 2019 to 2021). In terms of the full investigation: The cohort comprised two women and a few men aged 18 to 49 years. For each donor, CD4 naive and CD4 memory were each run on three plates, CD8 naive on two plates, and CD8 memory on one plate. To estimate repertoire size and how much clonotypes are shared between individuals, the study performed deep sequencing of blood TCR repertoires from about 5 healthy adults. Different laboratories and diverse techniques were used to prepare libraries and sequence TCR repertoires, to increase sequencing depth and limit assay-specific biases. Leukapheresis yielded between about 0.85 and 9 billion PBMCs per donor. The paper as a whole reports these results and caveats: Incomplete sequencing was indicated by rarefaction of sorted-subset datasets, despite the large sequencing depth. Based on pairwise subsampling, the degree of clonotype sharing among donors was expected to be affected by sequencing depth. When a handful of donors were compared, the shared fraction of clonotypes was 5% to 6.5% for naive CD4, approximately 3.5% for naive CD8, 2% to 2.5% for memory CD4, and 0.35% to 0.4% for memory CD8. Larger estimated clonotype richness was generally found for naive subsets than for memory subsets. Sampling was restricted to blood, and TCR repertoires in tissue are likely to differ from TCR repertoires in blood. Compared with non-shared clonotypes, clonotypes shared by all four sorted-subset donors had higher generation probabilities. The genetic and exposure-history diversity represented was limited by the small number of donors.

Using the deep immunoSEQ assay, TCR CDR3 regions were amplified from genomic DNA by multiplex PCR. Extracted genomic DNA from each cell subset was spread evenly across all wells of several immunoSEQ 96-well plates, with each plate serving as a replicate. For sorted subsets, roughly 190 ng of genomic DNA, equivalent to roughly 30,000 T cell genomes, went into each replicate PCR. Purified libraries were quantified with a Qubit 3.0 fluorometer, sized on a Bioanalyzer 2100, and re-quantified with the KAPA Library Quantification kit. Every immunoSEQ 96-well plate was sequenced on a separate single-read 150-cycle Illumina NextSeq 550 flow cell. The original pipeline was this. Because only junctional sequences without quality scores were contained in the immunoSEQ output, filtering matching that applied to full-length reads could not be performed. To assign V/J genes and CDR3, sequences were annotated using PyIR, a Python wrapper for IgBLAST v1.9, with IMGT germline references. Any read was removed if the V/J assignment was weak (E-value above 1e-6), the CDR3 was missing, or the read contained stop codons, out-of-frame junctions, or ambiguous translated residues. A V3J clonotype was defined by an identical inferred V gene, J gene, and CDR3 amino acid sequence. Percentage overlap between repertoires was calculated by dividing the number of shared unique clonotypes by the size of the smaller repertoire. RTK rarefaction, the Chao1 estimator, and Recon v2.1 estimates of unobserved clonotypes were used to assess repertoire richness. Generation probabilities for all TCRbeta clonotypes obtained by the gDNA method from four donors were computed using OLGA. Entries here come from immuneACCESS through TCRdb and include only in-frame sequences with V and J called. Some clones fail to appear in such tables; in the studies checked, an unresolved V gene covers under half of the shortfall, and the cause of the remainder is unknown. V and J calls plus clone size are reproduced from that table; the DNA served to infer D and trimming. The sample includes about 680,000 clones, with about 90% observed a single time. The top ten hold approximately 24% of the sample.

CD8 naive samples consisted of CD45RO-negative cells that were positively selected for CCR7, yielding a CD45RA+CCR7+ population without TemRA cells. Donors were healthy HIV-negative adults with no recently reported acute infections or vaccinations. All donors were Caucasian adults living in Nashville, Tennessee, USA. After blood collection by leukapheresis, PBMCs were isolated using Ficoll-Histopaque density gradient centrifugation and then cryopreserved in the vapor phase of liquid nitrogen. Purity and quantity of every magnetically sorted T cell population were checked by analytical flow cytometry. Each sorted fraction had its genomic DNA isolated and then quantified by UV absorbance on a Nanodrop 2000c. V was cut back by 3 bases and J by 2 bases, leaving a gap of 8 bases between them. There are 13 amino acids in the CDR3, from cysteine to phenylalanine inclusive. CDR3 DNA only is kept here, 39 bases in frame from base 1. From a lookup of the germline V gene (reference sequence), CDR1 and CDR2 are MNHEY and SMNVEV.

On this clone: Its recognized antigen is unknown. No base quality information exists; no much larger clone differs at one position. At the DNA level, this CDR3 is encoded by other sequences in the same sample as well.

Recombination joined TRBV27 with TRBJ2-7, and perhaps TRBD1 as D gene, on 5 matching bases. The receptor's source is a man aged 30-40 years in good health. Sequencing used naive CD8+ T cells sorted from blood. What the cell subset or site label conveys for this sample: CD45RA+CCR7+. DNA sequence: TGTGCCAGCAGTTTTCAGGGCCCCTACGAGCAGTACTTC. Its amino acids are CASSFQGPYEQYF.